These 9 T cell receptor beta chains share one sample of origin, sequenced in a study of CD8 T cells in ankylosing spondylitis. TCRdb fed the 5' RACE reads into MiXCR, producing one record per CDR3 protein. The data hold more than 30,000 distinct CDR3 sequences, with about 11% observed a single time. Material for sequencing was synovial fluid, either unsorted or a sorted T cell fraction (not recorded which). These receptors originate from a male donor with ankylosing spondylitis.

There are a few counts of this clonotype. This sequence joins TRBV28 and TRBJ1-5, with D uncertain. The germline gives CDR1 MDHEN, CDR2 SYDVKM. With 3 bases removed from V and 5 bases from J, the gap between germline ends came to 11 bases. This CDR3 spans 14 amino acids. The DNA of the CDR3 is TGTGCCAGCAGTTTCGGGTTAGTTTATCAGCCCCAGCATTTT. It is translated as CASSFGLVYQPQHF.

Ten or more counts support this clonotype. V is TRBV29-1 and J is TRBJ2-3; weak D call: TRBD2 (5 bases). Germline V lookup: CDR1 SQVTM, CDR2 ANQGSEA. CDR3 length: 13 residues. CDR3 loop: CKVSDGITDTQYF. CDR3 bases: TGCAAAGTCTCGGACGGGATCACAGATACGCAGTATTTT.

This clonotype was detected a few times. V and J are TRBV27 and TRBJ1-2; the match to TRBD1 covers 7 bases. In germline, CDR1 is MNHEY, CDR2 SMNVEV (reference sequence). J lost 7 bases, V lost 3 bases, and 14 bases had no gene match. The CDR3 extends over 16 amino acids. CDR3 region: CASSFSAGGGAGGYTF. The CDR3 DNA reads as TGTGCCAGCAGTTTCAGCGCCGGAGGGGGCGCGGGTGGCTACACCTTC.

This clonotype came up many times. The chain links TRBV6-1 to TRBJ2-5; 8 nucleotides line up with TRBD2. The V gene's germline CDR1 is MNHNS and CDR2 SASEGT. Unmatched junction bases numbered 8, after V lost 4 bases and J lost 4 bases. The CDR3 consists of 15 residues. Here the CDR3 DNA reads TGTGCCAGCAGTGGGGGGTCGGGACTAGGAGAGACCCAGTACTTC. Amino acid sequence: CASSGGSGLGETQYF.

This rearrangement joins TRBV28 to TRBJ2-4, with D unclear. Germline loops: CDR1 MDHEN, CDR2 SYDVKM. Trimming took 6 bases from V and 8 from J, leaving 17 bases between them. The CDR3 runs to 14 residues. The CDR3 DNA sequence: TGTGCCAGCAGCCCCCTGACGGCCTGGGACATTCAGTACTTC. This gives the protein CASSPLTAWDIQYF.

The chain has TRBV5-1 and TRBJ2-3, with D perhaps TRBD2 (5 bases). CDR3 length: 15 residues. Trimming shortened V by 2 bases and J by 3 bases, and 13 bases separated the two germline ends. Germline CDR1 and CDR2: SGHRS and YFSETQ. The CDR3 DNA sequence: TGCGCCAGCAGCTTCGACGGGAAGGATACAGATACGCAGTATTTT. This codes for CASSFDGKDTDTQYF.

This clonotype was seen a few times. The chain links TRBV10-3 to TRBJ2-7; 7 bases are shared with TRBD1. In germline, CDR1 is ENHRY, CDR2 SYGVKD. V trimming: 3 bases; J trimming: 3 bases; junction bases outside the gene matches: 5. The CDR3 has 14 amino acids. The DNA for the CDR3 is TGTGCCATCAGTGACCGGGACAGACACTACGAGCAGTACTTC. This codes for CAISDRDRHYEQYF.

V and J are TRBV6-2 or TRBV6-3 and TRBJ1-2; TRBD1 matches 7 bases. The CDR3 has 13 amino acids. The junction had 6 bases not matched to a gene; V was cut back by 6 bases and J by 5 bases. The germline CDR1 and CDR2 sequences are MNHEY and SVGEGT. CDR3 DNA sequence: TGTGCCAGCAGACGAGGGACAGATTATGGCTACACCTTC. Translation gives CASRRGTDYGYTF.

This clonotype was observed a handful of times. V is TRBV10-2 and J is TRBJ2-1, with 7 bases fitting TRBD2. The CDR3 covers 15 residues. With V trimmed by 1 base and J by 6 bases, 6 bases remained unmatched. Germline V gene lookup returns CDR1 WSHSY and CDR2 SAAADI. The CDR3 DNA reads as TGCGCCAGCAGTGAGTGGGGTAGCGGGCGCAATGAGCAGTTCTTC. It encodes CASSEWGSGRNEQFF.